Shown below are 32 T cell receptor beta chains from a single sample sequenced in a study of blood T cell repertoires in COVID-19. Generated by immunoSEQ multiplex PCR, the TCRdb table keeps only in-frame clones and is missing some. In the table there are 200,000 to 250,000 clones, 75% to 90% of which are singletons. The sequenced material came from peripheral blood. The source is a man in his fifties or sixties who had recovered from COVID-19.

The chain joins TRBV6-1 to TRBJ1-2, with a possible D match to TRBD1 (6 bases). The germline V and J ends were trimmed by 3 bases and 8 bases, with 13 bases remaining between them. This CDR3 has 13 amino acids. Per the germline V gene, CDR1 is MNHNS and CDR2 is SASEGT. CDR3 nucleotide sequence: TGTGCCAGCAGTGACCAGGGGCCTCGGGGCTACACCTTC. Its protein product is CASSDQGPRGYTF.

This chain links TRBV18 with TRBJ1-2; 7 bases align to TRBD1. The V and J ends lost 5 bases and 12 bases, in that order; junction bases with no gene match: 9. Per the germline V gene, CDR1 is KGHSH and CDR2 is LQKENI. The CDR3 has 12 residues. The CDR3: CASSIQGISHTF. The DNA for the CDR3 is TGTGCCAGCTCAATACAGGGGATCAGCCACACCTTC.

The chain has TRBV2 and TRBJ1-1, with 12 bases matching TRBD1. Germline V CDR1 and CDR2: SNHLY, FYNNEI. The V gene end was trimmed by 8 bases and the J gene end by 5 bases; junction bases not matched to a gene: 6. The CDR3 is made up of 14 amino acids. The CDR3 nucleotides are TGTGCCAGCGGAGGGACAGGGGGCTGGACTGAAGCTTTCTTT. Translation: CASGGTGGWTEAFF.

CDR3 in amino acids: CASSFRGNYGYTF. The DNA for the CDR3 is TGTGCCAGCAGCTTCAGGGGAAACTATGGCTACACCTTC. The V call is TRBV12-3 or TRBV12-4, the J call TRBJ1-2, with TRBD1 as a possible D gene (6 bases). V dropped 6 bases and J dropped 2 bases, with 10 bases sitting between them. CDR3 size: 13 residues.

The chain is built from TRBV7-2 and TRBJ1-6; 9 nucleotides match TRBD1. CDR1 and CDR2 from the germline V gene are SGHTA and FQGNSA. The CDR3 length is 16 residues. V lost 5 bases, J lost 9 bases, and 11 bases stayed unmatched. CDR3 DNA sequence: TGTGCCAGCAGCGCCCGTCCAGGACAGGGGTCTTCACCCCTCCACTTT. It codes for CASSARPGQGSSPLHF.

This sequence joins TRBV6-5 and TRBJ1-2, with 8 bases that match TRBD1. Per the germline V gene, CDR1 is MNHEY and CDR2 is SVGAGI. This CDR3 is built from 15 residues. The V and J ends lost 7 bases and 2 bases, in that order; junction bases with no gene match: 9. The DNA of the CDR3 is TGTGCCAGCACCTACGGACAGGGTAGCAACTATGGCTACACCTTC. The encoded protein is CASTYGQGSNYGYTF.

The chain is built from TRBV5-1 and TRBJ2-5, with 9 bases fitting TRBD2. J was trimmed by 2 bases and V by 3 bases; bases with no gene match: 8. Germline CDR1 reads SGHRS; CDR2 reads YFSETQ. CDR3 length equals 16 residues. The CDR3 loop reads CASSSGTSYLQETQYF. As DNA, the CDR3 is TGCGCCAGCAGCTCCGGGACTAGCTACCTTCAAGAGACCCAGTACTTC.

V and J are TRBV4-2 and TRBJ2-7; 10 positions agree with TRBD2. The germline CDR1 and CDR2 sequences are LGHNA and YNFKEQ. The trim removed 1 base at V and 7 bases at J, leaving 7 bases unmatched. CDR3 size: 15 residues. CDR3 nucleotide sequence: TGTGCCAGCAGCCAAGGGGCCCTAGCGGGGGAGGAGCAGTACTTC. Its protein product is CASSQGALAGEEQYF.

This clone appeared a single time. The same CDR3 can be traced to other DNA sequences in this sample. The chain couples TRBV11-2 to TRBJ2-7; D is undetermined. The CDR3 has 11 residues. Deletions cut 2 bases from V and 4 bases from J, with 3 bases between. CDR1 is SGHAT and CDR2 is FQNNGV in the germline V gene. The CDR3 here is CASSLLYEQYF. The CDR3 DNA follows: TGTGCCAGCAGCTTATTATACGAGCAGTACTTC.

This clone was detected a few times. The CDR3 loop is CASSSGQGMNTGELFF. The DNA of the CDR3 is TGTGCCAGCAGCTCGGGACAGGGGATGAACACCGGGGAGCTGTTTTTT. The rearrangement links TRBV7-3 to TRBJ2-2; 10 bases line up with TRBD1. Losses at the gene ends were 4 bases for V and 1 base for J; bases not matched to a gene: 3. Germline CDR1 is SGHTA and CDR2 is FQGTGA. This CDR3 is 16 amino acids long. Full variable domain (missing parts from reference TRBV7-3 and TRBJ2-2): GAGVSQTPSNKVTEKGKYVELRCDPISGHTALYWYRQSLGQGPEFLIYFQGTGAADDSGLPNDRFFAVRPEGSVSTLKIQRTERGDSAVYLCASSSGQGMNTGELFFGEGSRLTVL.

This clone was detected only once. The CDR3 is CASSETPGVNQYF. The CDR3 DNA reads TGTGCCAGCAGCGAAACCCCAGGGGTAAACCAGTACTTC. The V and J genes are TRBV7-2 and TRBJ2-5; D may be TRBD1 (6 bases). The V gene lost 5 bases and the J gene lost 10 bases, with 17 bases spanning the gap. Per the germline V gene, CDR1 is SGHTA and CDR2 is FQGNSA. There are 13 residues in the CDR3. Filled out from reference TRBV7-2 and TRBJ2-5, the complete variable domain reads GAGVSQSPSNKVTEKGKDVELRCDPISGHTALYWYRQSLGQGLEFLIYFQGNSAPDKSGLPSDRFSAERTGGSVSTLTIQRTQQEDSAVYLCASSETPGVNQYFGPGTRLLVL.

The chain joins TRBV7-3 to TRBJ2-1, with D maybe TRBD1 (6 bases). V was trimmed by 0 bases and J by 7 bases, leaving 10 bases between them. The CDR3 is 14 amino acids. The germline CDR1 and CDR2 sequences are SGHTA and FQGTGA. CDR3 amino acids: CASSLTRGGNEQFF. CDR3 in DNA: TGTGCCAGCAGCTTAACCAGGGGCGGGAATGAGCAGTTCTTC.

This clone occurred once. The rearrangement joins TRBV2 to TRBJ1-4; D is perhaps TRBD1 (5 bases). The V end was cut by 6 bases, the J end by 7 bases, with 12 bases between. Germline V gene lookup returns CDR1 SNHLY and CDR2 FYNNEI. This CDR3 region has 13 residues. CDR3 protein: CASRGVTGEKLFF. For the CDR3, the DNA is TGTGCCAGCAGAGGGGTGACGGGTGAAAAACTGTTTTTT.

The table lists this clone with a count of one. This chain connects TRBV11-2 to TRBJ2-1; 7 bases are shared with TRBD2. The CDR3 is made up of 16 amino acids. Looked up from germline, CDR1 is SGHAT and CDR2 is FQNNGV. With 3 bases clipped from V and 0 bases from J, the junction kept 5 bases outside the gene matches. The CDR3 is CASSFSSGVSYNEQFF. CDR3 coding DNA: TGTGCCAGCAGCTTCTCTAGCGGCGTCTCCTACAATGAGCAGTTCTTC. The variable domain in full, with the rest retrieved from reference TRBV11-2 and TRBJ2-1, is EAGVAQSPRYKIIEKRQSVAFWCNPISGHATLYWYQQILGQGPKLLIQFQNNGVVDDSQLPKDRFSAERLKGVDSTLKIQPAKLEDSAVYLCASSFSSGVSYNEQFFGPGTRLTVL.

V is TRBV18 and J is TRBJ2-5, with D possibly being TRBD1 (6 bases). This CDR3 is 15 amino acids long. The germline V gene encodes CDR1 KGHSH and CDR2 LQKENI. Trimming cost V 3 bases and J 1 base, with 12 bases left between them. CDR3 residues: CASSPWKTGQETQYF. CDR3 coding DNA: TGTGCCAGCTCACCGTGGAAGACAGGCCAAGAGACCCAGTACTTC.

In its sample, this clone was seen once. The chain uses TRBV7-2 and TRBJ1-1, with 8 bases that match TRBD1. Unmatched junction bases numbered 3, after V lost 5 bases and J lost 1 base. The CDR3 totals 14 residues. Germline values: CDR1 SGHTA, CDR2 FQGNSA. The CDR3 DNA sequence: TGTGCCAGCAGCCCGGGACAGGCGAACACTGAAGCTTTCTTT. It specifies CASSPGQANTEAFF.

The gene calls are TRBV6-5 and TRBJ2-7; D call uncertain. Germline CDR1 reads MNHEY; CDR2 reads SVGAGI. This CDR3 is built from 13 residues. V was shortened by 4 bases and J by 5 bases, with 12 bases between the two germline ends. The CDR3 nucleotides are TGTGCCAGCAGTTCATTGACGGGTGACGAGCAGTACTTC. Translation gives CASSSLTGDEQYF.

The chain has TRBV7-2 and TRBJ1-5; TRBD1 might be the D (5 bases). The V end lost 1 base, the J end lost 1 base, and 8 bases lay between the germline ends. The CDR3 loop spans 15 amino acids. Germline CDR1 and CDR2: SGHTA and FQGNSA. CDR3 loop: CASSLGQISNQPQHF. In nucleotides, the CDR3 is TGTGCCAGCAGCTTAGGACAGATCAGCAATCAGCCCCAGCATTTT.

This chain links TRBV28 with TRBJ2-7, with TRBD1 matching over 7 bases. Germline V gene lookup returns CDR1 MDHEN and CDR2 SYDVKM. J gave up 2 bases and V 5 bases, and 9 bases lay outside the gene matches. The CDR3 has 15 amino acids. The chain's CDR3 is CASSTSGGGPYEQYF. CDR3 nucleotide sequence: TGTGCCAGCAGTACCTCAGGGGGTGGGCCCTACGAGCAGTACTTC.

The V and J genes are TRBV19 and TRBJ2-4; 7 nucleotides match TRBD2. This CDR3 has 13 amino acids. J gave up 7 bases and V 5 bases, and 5 bases lay outside the gene matches. Germline V gene lookup returns CDR1 LNHDA and CDR2 SQIVND (reference sequence). CDR3: CASSALGGNIQYF. DNA for the CDR3: TGTGCCAGTAGTGCCTTGGGGGGGAACATTCAGTACTTC. The complete variable domain, with remaining parts taken from reference TRBV19 and TRBJ2-4, reads DGGITQSPKYLFRKEGQNVTLSCEQNLNHDAMYWYRQDPGQGLRLIYYSQIVNDFQKGDIAEGYSVSREKKESFPLTVTSAQKNPTAFYLCASSALGGNIQYFGAGTRLSVL.

The chain joins TRBV10-1 to TRBJ1-5; TRBD1 is a possible D gene (5 bases). There are 15 residues in the CDR3. CDR1 and CDR2 (germline): WNHNN, SYGVQD (reference sequence). The ends were cut back, 6 bases at V and 2 bases at J, with 14 bases in the middle. CDR3 residues: CASRNWTQGNQPQHF. The CDR3 nucleotides are TGCGCCAGCAGAAATTGGACACAGGGCAATCAGCCCCAGCATTTT.

The chain links TRBV6-5 to TRBJ2-2; no definite D call. The CDR3 extends over 14 amino acids. Looked up from germline, CDR1 is MNHEY and CDR2 is SVGAGI. With 1 base removed from V and 1 base from J, the gap between germline ends came to 4 bases. This CDR3 is CASSYLQNTGELFF. CDR3 nucleotides: TGTGCCAGCAGTTACTTACAGAACACCGGGGAGCTGTTTTTT.

The chain is built from TRBV19 and TRBJ2-2; a possible D gene is TRBD1 (6 bases). V shed 7 bases and J shed 5 bases, with 14 bases lying between them. The CDR3 length is 14 residues. The V gene's germline CDR1 is LNHDA and CDR2 SQIVND (reference sequence). As DNA, the CDR3 is TGTGCCAGTACCGAGCAGGGGCGAACCGGGGAGCTGTTTTTT. The encoded protein is CASTEQGRTGELFF.

This chain uses TRBV19 with TRBJ1-4; TRBD1 aligns across 8 bases. The length of the CDR3 is 15 residues. The germline V gene has CDR1 LNHDA and CDR2 SQIVND (reference sequence). The trim removed 6 bases at V and 10 bases at J, leaving 13 bases unmatched. The CDR3 region is CASSLGQGARGKLFF. The CDR3 coding sequence is TGTGCCAGTAGCCTGGGCCAGGGGGCGCGTGGAAAACTGTTTTTT.

The chain is built from TRBV11-2 and TRBJ2-7; TRBD2 might be the D (6 bases). Germline assignment: CDR1 SGHAT and CDR2 FQNNGV. CDR3 length equals 16 residues. V was shortened by 5 bases and J by 0 bases, with 17 bases between the two germline ends. CDR3 in DNA: TGTGCCAGCAGCCCACGGTGGGGGGTTAACTCCTACGAGCAGTACTTC. Its translation is CASSPRWGVNSYEQYF.

The rearrangement joins TRBV6-5 to TRBJ2-3; TRBD2 might be the D (5 bases). V gave up 4 bases and J gave up 8 bases, with 13 bases separating them. CDR3 length: 13 amino acids. Germline CDR1 and CDR2: MNHEY and SVGAGI. CDR3 DNA: TGTGCCAGCAGTTCCCCCGGGGTCACTACGCAGTATTTT. It translates to CASSSPGVTTQYF.

This sequence joins TRBV28 and TRBJ2-7; D might be TRBD2 (5 bases). V was trimmed by 5 bases and J by 2 bases, leaving 7 bases between them. The CDR3 is 12 residues long. In germline, CDR1 is MDHEN, CDR2 SYDVKM. The DNA for the CDR3 is TGTGCCAGCAGTCCGCGGGCCTACGAGCAGTACTTC. Its translation: CASSPRAYEQYF. The full variable domain, its missing parts supplied by reference TRBV28 and TRBJ2-7, is DVKVTQSSRYLVKRTGEKVFLECVQDMDHENMFWYRQDPGLGLRLIYFSYDVKMKEKGDIPEGYSVSREKKERFSLILESASTNQTSMYLCASSPRAYEQYFGPGTRLTVT.

The V and J genes are TRBV29-1 and TRBJ2-2, with 7 bases that match TRBD2. Germline V gene sequence: CDR1 SQVTM, CDR2 ANQGSEA. Trimming cost V 3 bases and J 3 bases; bases outside gene matches: 4. CDR3 size: 14 residues. CDR3 bases: TGCAGCGTTGAGGCTAGCGGATACACCGGGGAGCTGTTTTTT. Translated, it gives CSVEASGYTGELFF.

The V call is TRBV19, the J call TRBJ2-7; D perhaps matches TRBD1 (6 bases). The CDR3 length is 14 residues. Trimming cost V 5 bases and J 3 bases, with 14 bases left between them. Germline V gene data show CDR1 as LNHDA and CDR2 as SQIVND (reference sequence). The CDR3 bases are TGTGCCAGTAGTGTAATGACAGGAAACTACGAGCAGTACTTC. Residues: CASSVMTGNYEQYF.

For the CDR3, the DNA is TGTGCCAGCAGGATAACCGGGACAGGGGTAACTGAAGCTTTCTTT. Amino acids: CASRITGTGVTEAFF. V is TRBV6-5 and J is TRBJ1-1, with 10 bases that match TRBD1. The CDR3 is 15 residues long. The V and J ends lost 6 bases and 5 bases, in that order; junction bases with no gene match: 9. Per the germline V gene, CDR1 is MNHEY and CDR2 is SVGAGI.

This chain links TRBV3-1 (or the pseudogene TRBV3-2) with TRBJ1-2, with no clear D. CDR1 LGHDT and CDR2 YNNKEL come from the germline V gene (reference sequence). The V gene lost 1 base and the J gene lost 2 bases, with 11 bases spanning the gap. The CDR3 loop spans 15 amino acids. CDR3 coding DNA: TGTGCCAGCAGCCAAGGTGTTTGGGAGAACTATGGCTACACCTTC. This sequence encodes CASSQGVWENYGYTF.

The gene calls are TRBV7-9 and TRBJ2-2, with 8 bases that match TRBD1. Germline V gene lookup returns CDR1 SEHNR and CDR2 FQNEAQ (reference sequence). With 2 bases clipped from V and 7 bases from J, the junction kept 12 bases outside the gene matches. The CDR3 has 17 amino acids. The CDR3 DNA sequence: TGTGCCAGCAGCTTAATACGAGGCAGGGGGCTGAACGGGGAGCTGTTTTTT. Protein sequence: CASSLIRGRGLNGELFF.